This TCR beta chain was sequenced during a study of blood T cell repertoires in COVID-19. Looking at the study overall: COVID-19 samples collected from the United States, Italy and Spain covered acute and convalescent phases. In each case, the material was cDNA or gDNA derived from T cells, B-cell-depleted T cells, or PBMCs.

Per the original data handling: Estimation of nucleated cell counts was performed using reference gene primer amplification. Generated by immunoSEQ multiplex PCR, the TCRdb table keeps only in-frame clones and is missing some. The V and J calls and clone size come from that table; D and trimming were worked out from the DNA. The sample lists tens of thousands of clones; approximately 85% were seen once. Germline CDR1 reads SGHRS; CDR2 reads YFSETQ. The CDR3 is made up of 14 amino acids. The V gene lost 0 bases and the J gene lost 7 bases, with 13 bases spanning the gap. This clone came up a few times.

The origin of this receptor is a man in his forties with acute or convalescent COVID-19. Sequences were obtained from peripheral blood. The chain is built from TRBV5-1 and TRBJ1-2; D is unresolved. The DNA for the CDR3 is TGCGCCAGCAGCTTGGAGACTCCCCTCGGTGGCTACACCTTC. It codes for CASSLETPLGGYTF.